The entry that follows covers one TCR beta chain sequence. The data were obtained in a study of CD8 T cells in Susac syndrome. The germline gives CDR1 LGHDT, CDR2 YNNKEL (reference sequence). The V gene lost 2 bases and the J gene lost 4 bases, with 11 bases spanning the gap. The CDR3 length is 15 residues. About 0.5 to 1 ug RNA was reverse transcribed with random hexamers. TCRdb ran MiXCR on the immunoSEQ multiplex PCR reads and lists one entry per CDR3 protein. The sample lists 150,000 to 200,000 distinct CDR3 sequences, 85% to 95% occurring once. J is TRBJ1-4 and V is TRBV3-1; tentative D call: TRBD1 (5 bases). The origin of this receptor is a human donor with multiple sclerosis. The sequencing sample was made of CD4+ T cells from PBMCs. The CDR3 loop reads CASSQQGGRNEKLFF. The CDR3 region has the DNA TGTGCCAGCAGCCAACAGGGAGGTCGTAATGAAAAACTGTTTTTT.